The 19 T cell receptor beta chains in this list originate from one sample, sequenced in a study of blood T cells in healthy people across ages. Sample-barcoded 5' priming and a J-beta primer mix drove a second PCR of 7 to 11 cycles. TCRdb recomputed calls from the 5' RACE reads with MiXCR, one row per CDR3 protein. The table includes 1.5 million to 2 million distinct CDR3 sequences, 30% to 35% detected once. The source material was blood. All receptors come from a woman in her thirties in good health.

This clonotype was detected a few times. This chain links TRBV11-1 with TRBJ2-7; 13 nucleotides match TRBD2. Per germline, CDR1 SGHAT and CDR2 FQDESV (reference sequence). Trimming cost V 6 bases and J 5 bases; bases outside gene matches: 10. The CDR3 is 16 residues long. The CDR3 reads CASSKRTLAGGDEQYF. In DNA, the CDR3 is TGTGCCAGCAGTAAAAGGACACTAGCGGGAGGGGACGAGCAGTACTTC.

This clonotype was found a few times. The V and J genes are TRBV20-1 and TRBJ1-2; D uncertain. With 0 bases removed from V and 3 bases from J, the gap between germline ends came to 5 bases. The CDR3 is 12 residues long. Germline V gene sequence: CDR1 DFQATT, CDR2 SNEGSKA (reference sequence). The CDR3 loop reads CSAREIDYGYTF. As DNA, the CDR3 is TGCAGTGCTAGAGAAATAGACTATGGCTACACCTTC.

As for this clonotype: A read error is possible here, since a much larger clone lies one base away. The chain combines TRBV10-3 with TRBJ2-7, with D tentatively TRBD1 (5 bases). With 2 bases removed from V and 3 bases from J, the gap between germline ends came to 11 bases. There are 14 residues in the CDR3. CDR1 is ENHRY and CDR2 is SYGVKD in the germline V gene. The CDR3 is CAISEPNRFYEQYF. The DNA for the CDR3 is TGTGCCATCAGTGAGCCAAACAGGTTCTACGAGCAGTACTTC.

This clonotype was observed a handful of times. This may stem from a read error, because a much larger clone lies one nucleotide away. The chain couples TRBV5-1 to TRBJ2-7, with 7 bases identical to TRBD1. Judging by the DNA end, TRBJ2-5 fits better; the J call may be wrong. Germline loops: CDR1 SGHRS, CDR2 YFSETQ. CDR3 length: 15 residues. Here the CDR3 reads CASSLSTGYQETQYF. The CDR3 nucleotides read TGCGCCAGCAGCCTTTCGACAGGGTATCAAGAGACCCAGTACTTC.

Only a few counts were recorded for this clonotype. The rearrangement links TRBV18 to TRBJ2-7; D is undetermined. The DNA end favors TRBJ2-5, so the J call may be wrong. Germline V gives CDR1 KGHSH, CDR2 LQKENI. There are 12 residues in the CDR3. CDR3: CASSRKVETQYF. The CDR3 nucleotides are TGTGCCAGCTCACGGAAGGTAGAGACCCAGTACTTC.

This clonotype has a handful of counts. V usage is TRBV27 and J usage is TRBJ2-1, with 9 bases fitting TRBD2. The CDR3 loop spans 15 amino acids. Germline V gene sequence: CDR1 MNHEY, CDR2 SMNVEV (reference sequence). Unmatched junction bases numbered 7, after V lost 2 bases and J lost 8 bases. The CDR3 sequence: CASSLEGGGAYEQFF. CDR3 nucleotides: TGTGCCAGCAGTTTAGAAGGCGGGGGGGCATATGAGCAGTTCTTC.

This chain links TRBV6-2 or TRBV6-3 with TRBJ2-2; D assignment may be TRBD1 or TRBD2 (6 bases each). V was trimmed by 2 bases and J by 7 bases, leaving 11 bases between them. Germline lookup yields CDR1 MNHEY and CDR2 SVGEGT. This CDR3 contains 14 residues. The CDR3 loop is CASSYLGGGGELFF. CDR3 sequence (DNA): TGTGCCAGCAGTTACCTCGGGGGCGGCGGGGAGCTGTTTTTT.

V usage is TRBV28 and J usage is TRBJ2-3; perhaps TRBD2 as D (5 bases). The CDR3 loop spans 16 amino acids. Per germline, CDR1 MDHEN and CDR2 SYDVKM. With 6 bases removed from V and 0 bases from J, the gap between germline ends came to 16 bases. CDR3 bases: TGTGCCAGCAGACTGATCGGGGAAGCTAGCACAGATACGCAGTATTTT. Encoded protein: CASRLIGEASTDTQYF.

This clonotype was seen a few times. The rearrangement links TRBV12-3 or TRBV12-4 to TRBJ1-1; 9 nucleotides match TRBD1. V gave up 6 bases and J gave up 2 bases; unmatched junction bases: 1. The length of the CDR3 is 13 residues. Here the CDR3 reads CASRGQGNTEAFF. In nucleotides, the CDR3 is TGTGCCAGCAGGGGACAGGGTAACACTGAAGCTTTCTTT.

To note about this clonotype: Given a much more abundant clone one base away, this may be a read error. The V and J genes are TRBV9 and TRBJ2-7; 7 bases match TRBD2. This CDR3 is built from 19 residues. Germline CDR1 SGDLS, CDR2 YYNGEE. Germline trimming cut 3 bases from V and 1 base from J; bases unmatched to any gene: 19. Here the CDR3 DNA reads TGTGCCAGCAGCGGGCTGTTCTATTTCGGCGGGAGAAGTTCCTACGAGCAGTACTTC. This encodes CASSGLFYFGGRSSYEQYF. The full variable domain, with the rest looked up from reference TRBV9 and TRBJ2-7, is DSGVTQTPKHLITATGQRVTLRCSPRSGDLSVYWYQQSLDQGLQFLIQYYNGEERAKGNILERFSAQQFPDLHSELNLSSLELGDSALYFCASSGLFYFGGRSSYEQYFGPGTRLTVT.

Here the CDR3 DNA reads TGTGCCACCAGCCCTAGCGGGGTATCGTTCTTC. Amino acids: CATSPSGVSFF. The chain is built from TRBV15 and TRBJ2-1; 9 bases are a match to TRBD2. Trimming cost V 5 bases and J 15 bases; bases outside gene matches: 5. The CDR3 totals 11 residues. Germline V gene lookup returns CDR1 LNHNV and CDR2 YYDKDF (reference sequence).

This clonotype has more than one count but fewer than ten. This chain connects TRBV7-8 to TRBJ2-7; TRBD2 matches 8 bases. The length of the CDR3 is 17 residues. Germline values: CDR1 SGHVS, CDR2 FQNEAQ. V lost 2 bases and J lost 6; bases outside the gene matches: 15. The CDR3 DNA reads as TGTGCCAGCAGCTTAATTGGCGTTAGCGGGATTTACGGCGAGCAGTACTTC. The encoded protein is CASSLIGVSGIYGEQYF. The full variable domain, in which reference TRBV7-8 and TRBJ2-7 provide the parts outside the CDR3, is GAGVSQSPRYKVAKRGQDVALRCDPISGHVSLFWYQQALGQGPEFLTYFQNEAQLDKSGLPSDRFFAERPEGSVSTLKIQRTQQEDSAVYLCASSLIGVSGIYGEQYFGPGTRLTVT.

The rearrangement joins TRBV7-6 to TRBJ2-5, with a possible D match to TRBD1 (6 bases). V lost 2 bases and J 4 bases, leaving 11 bases between the germline ends. Germline CDR1 is SGHVS and CDR2 is FNYEAQ. This CDR3 has 14 amino acids. CDR3 sequence reads: CASSLTGHGETQYF. Here the CDR3 DNA reads TGTGCCAGCAGCTTAACAGGGCATGGAGAGACCCAGTACTTC. The entire variable domain, with the rest obtained from reference TRBV7-6 and TRBJ2-5, is as follows: GAGVSQSPRYKVTKRGQDVALRCDPISGHVSLYWYRQALGQGPEFLTYFNYEAQQDKSGLPNDRFSAERPEGSISTLTIQRTEQRDSAMYRCASSLTGHGETQYFGPGTRLLVL.

This rearrangement joins TRBV20-1 to TRBJ1-5, with a weak D call TRBD1 (5 bases). This CDR3 is 13 amino acids long. The germline gives CDR1 DFQATT, CDR2 SNEGSKA (reference sequence). V was clipped by 4 bases and J by 4 bases, with 11 bases between them. The CDR3 DNA is TGCAGTGCTAAGGAACAGGCAAATCAGCCCCAGCATTTT. As protein: CSAKEQANQPQHF.

V usage is TRBV27 and J usage is TRBJ1-6; D is undetermined. V lost 8 bases to trimming and J lost 11 bases, with 19 bases between them. In germline, CDR1 is MNHEY, CDR2 SMNVEV (reference sequence). The CDR3 is 14 amino acids. The CDR3 sequence is CASVAGAVRTPLHF. The CDR3 coding sequence is TGTGCCAGCGTAGCGGGCGCAGTCAGGACACCCCTCCACTTT.

This clonotype was recorded a few times. The chain uses TRBV6-5 and TRBJ2-5; TRBD1 is a possible D gene (5 bases). There are 14 residues in the CDR3. Deletions cut 2 bases from V and 1 base from J, with 8 bases between. Germline CDR1 is MNHEY and CDR2 is SVGAGI. CDR3 in amino acids: CASSYDSTQETQYF. The CDR3 coding sequence is TGTGCCAGCAGTTACGACAGTACCCAAGAGACCCAGTACTTC.

This clonotype is a singleton in its sample. The chain joins TRBV7-9 to TRBJ1-2; tentative D call: TRBD1 (5 bases). The CDR3 spans 14 residues. V lost 7 bases and J lost 3, with 15 bases in between. Germline V lookup: CDR1 SEHNR, CDR2 FQNEAQ (reference sequence). Here the CDR3 reads CASTRGGGDYGYTF. The CDR3 DNA follows: TGTGCCAGCACCCGGGGTGGAGGGGACTATGGCTACACCTTC.

The chain employs TRBV28 and TRBJ1-4; D not certain. The J call may be mistaken, given a closer DNA end match to TRBJ2-2. Germline-derived CDR1 and CDR2 are MDHEN and SYDVKM. The CDR3 is 15 residues long. CDR3 sequence: CASSPPPLGTGELFF. The CDR3 DNA reads TGTGCCAGCAGCCCGCCCCCCCTAGGCACCGGGGAGCTGTTTTTT.

This clonotype was detected a few times. This chain links TRBV28 with TRBJ1-5; weak D call: TRBD1 (5 bases). Per germline, CDR1 MDHEN and CDR2 SYDVKM. The CDR3 has 14 residues. The germline V and J ends were trimmed by 3 bases and 4 bases, with 10 bases remaining between them. The CDR3 loop reads CASSFGTANQPQHF. The CDR3 nucleotides are TGTGCCAGCAGTTTCGGGACGGCAAATCAGCCCCAGCATTTT.